These 19 T cell receptor beta chains came from one sample sequenced in a study of cytomegalovirus exposure and HLA in healthy donors. PCR employed 60 Vbeta and 13 Jbeta primers. TCRdb's copy holds only in-frame clones and misses some; the assay was immunoSEQ multiplex PCR. Of around 110,000 clones listed, over 75% are singletons. Material: PBMCs. These receptors came from a male donor in good health and CMV-seronegative.

About this clone itself: One end of the junction is discordant with germline, which a read error may explain. The rearrangement joins TRBV6-1 to TRBJ2-2; TRBD2 aligns across 9 bases. Germline CDR1 and CDR2: MNHNS and SASEGT. The CDR3 length is 11 residues. CDR3 loop: CGTSSTGELFF. CDR3 DNA sequence: TGCGGGACTAGCAGCACCGGGGAGCTGTTTTTT.

The chain combines TRBV2 with TRBJ2-1, with D perhaps TRBD2 (6 bases). The CDR3 is 12 residues long. Germline loops: CDR1 SNHLY, CDR2 FYNNEI. V was trimmed by 7 bases and J by 7 bases, leaving 11 bases between them. The CDR3 DNA reads as TGTGCCAGCAATCTAAGCGGGAATGAGCAGTTCTTC. This codes for CASNLSGNEQFF.

This clone is a singleton in its sample. The genes are TRBV15 and TRBJ1-5; D unclear. CDR1 is LNHNV, CDR2 YYDKDF, per germline (reference sequence). CDR3 length equals 18 residues. The V end was cut by 6 bases, the J end by 1 base, with 22 bases between. CDR3 loop: CATSPDINRRLSNQPQHF. CDR3 sequence (DNA): TGTGCCACCAGTCCCGACATAAATCGAAGGTTGAGCAATCAGCCCCAGCATTTT.

This chain links TRBV15 with TRBJ1-2; possibly TRBD1 for D (5 bases). Trimming stripped 1 base from V and 1 base from J, with 7 bases between. The germline V gene encodes CDR1 LNHNV and CDR2 YYDKDF (reference sequence). The CDR3 runs 14 residues. CDR3: CATSRGDSNYGYTF. CDR3 in DNA: TGTGCCACCAGCAGAGGCGACAGTAACTATGGCTACACCTTC.

The chain joins TRBV5-1 to TRBJ2-3; 13 bases match TRBD2. The CDR3 spans 18 residues. Germline V CDR1 and CDR2: SGHRS, YFSETQ. The V and J ends lost 8 bases and 0 bases, in that order; junction bases with no gene match: 12. CDR3 bases: TGCGCCAGTAGATCCGGGACTAGCGGGACCTCTAGCACAGATACGCAGTATTTT. Translated: CASRSGTSGTSSTDTQYF.

The rearrangement uses TRBV7-8 and TRBJ2-7; D is undetermined. Trimming shortened V by 3 bases and J by 0 bases, and 9 bases separated the two germline ends. From germline, CDR1 is SGHVS and CDR2 FQNEAQ. The CDR3 contains 14 residues. The CDR3 spells CASSFFESSYEQYF. Written as DNA, the CDR3 is TGTGCCAGCAGCTTTTTCGAGAGCTCCTACGAGCAGTACTTC.

The chain has TRBV13 and TRBJ2-1, with TRBD1 matching over 10 bases. CDR3 size: 16 residues. V was pared by 4 bases and J by 4 bases, with 7 bases of the junction left unmatched. Germline V gene data show CDR1 as PRHDT and CDR2 as FYEKMQ (reference sequence). The CDR3 DNA sequence: TGTGCCAGCAGCTCCCGGACAGGGGGTAAGTACAATGAGCAGTTCTTC. Its translation: CASSSRTGGKYNEQFF. The whole variable domain, filled in from reference TRBV13 and TRBJ2-1, reads AAGVIQSPRHLIKEKRETATLKCYPIPRHDTVYWYQQGPGQDPQFLISFYEKMQSDKGSIPDRFSAQQFSDYHSELNMSSLELGDSALYFCASSSRTGGKYNEQFFGPGTRLTVL.

The V and J genes are TRBV30 and TRBJ2-2; TRBD2 matches 7 bases. Germline V gene lookup returns CDR1 GTSNPN and CDR2 SVGIG (reference sequence). The V gene end was trimmed by 5 bases and the J gene end by 7 bases; junction bases not matched to a gene: 4. The CDR3 sequence is 12 residues long. The CDR3 DNA sequence: TGTGCCTGGGACGCGGGAGTCGGGGAGCTGTTTTTT. Its translation: CAWDAGVGELFF.

The chain carries TRBV4-2 and TRBJ2-5, with TRBD2 matching 13 bases. The closer fit of TRBJ2-7 to the DNA end suggests the J call may be wrong. CDR3 size: 15 residues. CDR1 and CDR2 (germline): LGHNA, YNFKEQ. DNA for the CDR3: TGTGCCAGCAGCCAAGGACTAGCGGGAGGCCACGAGCAGTACTTC. This encodes CASSQGLAGGHEQYF.

This rearrangement joins TRBV10-1 to TRBJ2-7, with D uncertain. Trimming cost V 0 bases and J 5 bases, with 8 bases left between them. The CDR3 has 13 amino acids. Germline CDR1 WNHNN, CDR2 SYGVQD (reference sequence). The CDR3 reads CASSESESHEQYF. Here the CDR3 DNA reads TGCGCCAGCAGTGAGTCGGAGTCCCACGAGCAGTACTTC.

This rearrangement joins TRBV7-9 to TRBJ2-7; TRBD2 aligns across 12 bases. CDR1 is SEHNR and CDR2 is FQNEAQ in the germline V gene (reference sequence). With V trimmed by 5 bases and J by 0 bases, 11 bases remained unmatched. The CDR3 is made up of 18 amino acids. CDR3 in amino acids: CASSPDLAGGPASYEQYF. As DNA, the CDR3 is TGTGCCAGCAGCCCAGATCTAGCGGGAGGGCCGGCCTCCTACGAGCAGTACTTC.

V and J are TRBV2 and TRBJ1-2, with 7 bases lining up with TRBD1. With 1 base clipped from V and 3 bases from J, the junction kept 5 bases outside the gene matches. CDR3 length equals 15 residues. Germline assignment: CDR1 SNHLY and CDR2 FYNNEI. The CDR3 DNA sequence: TGTGCCAGCAGTGAAGAAGGGGGCGATTACTATGGCTACACCTTC. This gives the protein CASSEEGGDYYGYTF.

This sequence joins TRBV11-2 and TRBJ2-7; 8 bases line up with TRBD1. V trimming: 4 bases; J trimming: 3 bases; junction bases outside the gene matches: 5. The CDR3 is 14 amino acids. CDR1 is SGHAT and CDR2 is FQNNGV in the germline V gene. DNA of the CDR3: TGTGCCAGCAGCTCCATAGACAGGGGCTACGAGCAGTACTTC. Translation: CASSSIDRGYEQYF.

The rearrangement joins TRBV7-9 to TRBJ1-4, with 9 bases lining up with TRBD1. The length of the CDR3 is 18 residues. The germline V gene has CDR1 SEHNR and CDR2 FQNEAQ (reference sequence). After removal of 5 bases from V and 4 bases from J, the junction contained 14 bases not matched to a gene. As DNA, the CDR3 is TGTGCCAGCAGCCCCCGGACAGGGGCGGGCAAGGGTAATGAAAAACTGTTTTTT. Its protein is CASSPRTGAGKGNEKLFF.

This clone was seen only a few times. The chain couples TRBV5-1 to TRBJ2-1; the match to TRBD1 covers 12 bases. After removal of 4 bases from V and 9 bases from J, the junction contained 8 bases not matched to a gene. Germline V CDR1 and CDR2: SGHRS, YFSETQ. This CDR3 region has 15 residues. In DNA form, the CDR3 reads TGCGCCAGCAGCAGGGGACAGGGGGCGGGGAGTGAGCAGTTCTTC. Protein: CASSRGQGAGSEQFF.

V gene TRBV7-6 combines with J gene TRBJ2-3, with D perhaps matching TRBD1 (5 bases). V was shortened by 0 bases and J by 0 bases, with 10 bases between the two germline ends. The CDR3 contains 16 residues. The germline gives CDR1 SGHVS, CDR2 FNYEAQ. CDR3 coding DNA: TGTGCCAGCAGCTTAGCTGGACAACCTAGCACAGATACGCAGTATTTT. Protein product: CASSLAGQPSTDTQYF. Using reference TRBV7-6 and TRBJ2-3 for the parts outside the CDR3, the full variable domain is GAGVSQSPRYKVTKRGQDVALRCDPISGHVSLYWYRQALGQGPEFLTYFNYEAQQDKSGLPNDRFSAERPEGSISTLTIQRTEQRDSAMYRCASSLAGQPSTDTQYFGPGTRLTVL.

This clone was seen only a few times. The J gene is TRBJ1-1, the V gene TRBV7-9; D is ambiguous. CDR1 and CDR2 from the germline V gene are SEHNR and FQNEAQ (reference sequence). Between the trimmed V and J ends, which lost 3 bases and 3 bases, there was a span of 11 bases. This CDR3 spans 14 amino acids. The CDR3 DNA is TGTGCCAGCAGCTTGAGAGCTACCGACACTGAAGCTTTCTTT. Its protein product is CASSLRATDTEAFF.

V and J are TRBV4-1 and TRBJ1-2, with 8 bases identical to TRBD1. This CDR3 is built from 17 residues. In germline, CDR1 is MGHRA, CDR2 YSYEKL. After removal of 3 bases from V and 6 bases from J, the junction contained 15 bases not matched to a gene. The CDR3 DNA is TGCGCCAGCAGCCATTCCGGGACAGGCCCGGTTGGCGATGGCTACACCTTC. It codes for CASSHSGTGPVGDGYTF.

The CDR3: CASSEAWGDNSPLHF. The CDR3 nucleotides read TGTGCCAGCAGTGAAGCTTGGGGAGATAATTCACCCCTCCACTTT. The genes are TRBV2 and TRBJ1-6; D is undetermined. The ends were cut back, 0 bases at V and 5 bases at J, with 8 bases in the middle. This CDR3 region has 15 residues. CDR1 and CDR2 from the germline V gene are SNHLY and FYNNEI.